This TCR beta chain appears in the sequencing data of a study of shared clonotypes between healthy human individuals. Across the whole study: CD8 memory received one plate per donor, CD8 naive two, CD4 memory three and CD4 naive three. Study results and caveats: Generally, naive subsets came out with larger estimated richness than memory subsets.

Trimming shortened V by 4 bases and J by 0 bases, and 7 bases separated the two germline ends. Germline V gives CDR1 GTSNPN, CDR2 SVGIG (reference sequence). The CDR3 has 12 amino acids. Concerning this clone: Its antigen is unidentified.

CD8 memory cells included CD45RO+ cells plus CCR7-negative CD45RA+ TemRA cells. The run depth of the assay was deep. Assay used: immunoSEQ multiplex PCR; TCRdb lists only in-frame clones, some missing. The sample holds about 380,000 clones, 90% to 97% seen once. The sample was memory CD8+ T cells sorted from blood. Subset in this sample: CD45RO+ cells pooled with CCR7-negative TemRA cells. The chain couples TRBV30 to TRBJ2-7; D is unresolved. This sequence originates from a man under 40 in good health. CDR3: CAWTPDSYEQYF. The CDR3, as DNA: TGTGCCTGGACTCCGGACTCCTACGAGCAGTACTTC.